Listed here are 2 T cell receptor beta chains from one sample, sequenced in a study of shared clonotypes between healthy human individuals (dated by TCRdb to 2018 to 2021). Libraries were built with the immunoSEQ multiplex PCR assay. TCRdb took over this immuneACCESS table, retaining in-frame rearrangements with V and J assigned. Such tables are incomplete; in checked studies, under half of the missing clones stem from an unresolved V gene, and the remainder is unexplained. The sample table shows more than 2 million clones, and 90% to 96% are seen once. 0.1% to 0.15% of the sample is in the top ten clones. Sample: naive CD4+ T cells sorted from blood. The intended sense of this specimen's cell subset or site label: CD45RA+ positively selected. The origin of the receptors is a man in his late teens or twenties in good health.

The V call is TRBV9, the J call TRBJ1-3; TRBD1 agrees at 7 bases. The CDR3 has 14 amino acids. V was clipped by 3 bases and J by 2 bases; unmatched bases: 2. Germline values: CDR1 SGDLS, CDR2 YYNGEE. The CDR3 bases are TGTGCCAGCAGCGGGGGACAGACTGGAAACACCATATATTTT. Its translation is CASSGGQTGNTIYF.

This rearrangement joins TRBV7-9 to TRBJ1-3; D is unclear. V was shortened by 4 bases and J by 6 bases, with 4 bases between the two germline ends. Germline lookup yields CDR1 SEHNR and CDR2 FQNEAQ (reference sequence). This CDR3 has 11 residues. Here the CDR3 DNA reads TGTGCCAGCAGCTCCAAAAACACCATATATTTT. Encoded protein: CASSSKNTIYF.